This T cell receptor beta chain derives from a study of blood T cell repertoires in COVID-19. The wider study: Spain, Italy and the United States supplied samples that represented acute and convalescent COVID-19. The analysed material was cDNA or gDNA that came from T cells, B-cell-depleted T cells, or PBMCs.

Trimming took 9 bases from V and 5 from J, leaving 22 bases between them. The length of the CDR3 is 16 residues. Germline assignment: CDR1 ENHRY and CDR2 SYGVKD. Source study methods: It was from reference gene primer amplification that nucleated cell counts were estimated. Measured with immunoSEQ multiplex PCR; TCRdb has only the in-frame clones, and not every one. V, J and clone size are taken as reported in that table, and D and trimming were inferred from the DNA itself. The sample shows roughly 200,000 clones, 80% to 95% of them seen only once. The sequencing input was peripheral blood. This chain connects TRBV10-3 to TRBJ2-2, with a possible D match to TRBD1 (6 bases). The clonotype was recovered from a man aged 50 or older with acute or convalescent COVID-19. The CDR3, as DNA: TGTGCCATGCAGTCCGGGCAGGGGAAGGTAACCGGGGAGCTGTTTTTT. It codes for CAMQSGQGKVTGELFF.